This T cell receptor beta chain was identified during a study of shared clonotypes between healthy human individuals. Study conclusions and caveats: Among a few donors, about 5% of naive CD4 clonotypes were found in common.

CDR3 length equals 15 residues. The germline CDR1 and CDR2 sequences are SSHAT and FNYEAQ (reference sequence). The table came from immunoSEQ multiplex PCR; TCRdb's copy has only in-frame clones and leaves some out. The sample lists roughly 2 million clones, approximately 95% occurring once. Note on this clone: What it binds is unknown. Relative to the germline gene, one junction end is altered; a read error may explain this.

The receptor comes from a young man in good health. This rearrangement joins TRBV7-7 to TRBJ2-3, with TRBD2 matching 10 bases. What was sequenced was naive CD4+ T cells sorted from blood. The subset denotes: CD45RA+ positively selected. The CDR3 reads CASSRTSGRTDTQYF. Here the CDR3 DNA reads TGTGCTAGCAGCCGGACTAGCGGCCGCACAGATACGCAGTATTTT.